The 20 T cell receptor beta chains presented below share a single source sample, sequenced in a study of T-cell memory formation after mild COVID-19. MiXCR, applied by TCRdb to the 5' RACE reads, yields one record per CDR3 protein. The table lists about 360,000 distinct CDR3 sequences, around an eighth of them singletons. Sample: PBMCs or a T cell subset sorted from them (not recorded which). These receptors all stem from a man younger than 30 who had mild COVID-19 (a few samples of this study predate the infection). Cell type and time point are not known.

This clonotype was counted between two and nine times. The CDR3 sequence is CASSVAGDLLNTEAFF. In nucleotides, the CDR3 is TGTGCCAGCAGCGTAGCGGGGGACCTCTTGAACACTGAAGCTTTCTTT. This sequence joins TRBV9 and TRBJ1-1, with D perhaps matching TRBD1 (5 bases). The CDR3 totals 16 residues. CDR1 is SGDLS, CDR2 YYNGEE, per germline. Between the trimmed V and J ends, which lost 0 bases and 0 bases, there was a span of 12 bases.

This clonotype was counted between two and nine times. The chain uses TRBV28 and TRBJ1-1, with D unresolved. V lost 5 bases, J lost 1 base, and 11 bases lay in between. The CDR3 is 14 residues long. The germline V gene encodes CDR1 MDHEN and CDR2 SYDVKM. The CDR3 DNA follows: TGTGCCAGCAGTCCCCCCTCAGGGAACACTGAAGCTTTCTTT. Protein: CASSPPSGNTEAFF.

This clonotype was seen more than once but under ten times. This chain links TRBV7-2 with TRBJ1-3; TRBD1 matches 7 bases. The germline gives CDR1 SGHTA, CDR2 FQGNSA. CDR3 length: 16 residues. Germline trimming cut 2 bases from V and 0 bases from J; bases unmatched to any gene: 4. Here the CDR3 DNA reads TGTGCCAGCAGCTTACGGGACAGTCGCTCTGGAAACACCATATATTTT. Translated, it gives CASSLRDSRSGNTIYF.

The chain uses TRBV5-1 and TRBJ2-1; 12 nucleotides agree with TRBD1. The CDR3 length is 15 residues. The V gene's germline CDR1 is SGHRS and CDR2 YFSETQ. The ends lost 0 bases at V and 12 bases at J; junction bases unmatched: 7. CDR3 bases: TGCGCCAGCAGCTTGGCCGGGGGACAGGGGGCCGGGCAGTTCTTC. Translating gives CASSLAGGQGAGQFF.

This clonotype was seen a few times. The rearrangement uses TRBV7-2 and TRBJ2-7; D remains unclear. Germline CDR1 and CDR2: SGHTA and FQGNSA. V was cut by 0 bases and J by 4 bases, with 16 bases left in between. The CDR3 is 16 residues long. The CDR3 coding sequence is TGTGCCAGCAGCTTAGCTGGGGATTCACTCGCTTACGAGCAGTACGTC. Translated: CASSLAGDSLAYEQYV.

This clonotype has at least ten counts. V is TRBV11-2 and J is TRBJ2-1; D uncertain. Per the germline V gene, CDR1 is SGHAT and CDR2 is FQNNGV. CDR3 length: 15 residues. Trimming pared 0 bases from V and 4 bases from J, leaving 10 bases between. This CDR3 is CASSLDRLQYNEQFF. The CDR3 DNA is TGTGCCAGCAGCTTAGATCGATTGCAGTACAATGAGCAGTTCTTC.

The sample holds many counts of this clonotype. This sequence joins TRBV5-1 and TRBJ2-2; D unclear. The CDR3 has 15 amino acids. The germline V and J ends were trimmed by 5 bases and 4 bases, with 15 bases remaining between them. Germline values: CDR1 SGHRS, CDR2 YFSETQ. In DNA form, the CDR3 reads TGCGCCAGCAGACCCAGGACGGACCTCACCGGGGAGCTGTTTTTT. This encodes CASRPRTDLTGELFF.

This chain links TRBV10-3 with TRBJ2-1, with a weak D call TRBD2 (6 bases). The germline V and J ends were trimmed by 8 bases and 0 bases, with 8 bases remaining between them. This CDR3 is 13 amino acids long. The germline gives CDR1 ENHRY, CDR2 SYGVKD. In DNA form, the CDR3 reads TGTGCCATCGGGGGGTCCTCCTACAATGAGCAGTTCTTC. Translated, it gives CAIGGSSYNEQFF.

The chain combines TRBV5-1 with TRBJ2-5, with 15 bases aligning to TRBD2. CDR3 length equals 16 residues. The junction had 6 bases not matched to a gene; V was cut back by 2 bases and J by 7 bases. The germline V gene has CDR1 SGHRS and CDR2 YFSETQ. The CDR3 region has the DNA TGCGCCAGCAGCTTCGGACTAGCGGGGGGGCTAAGGACCCAGTACTTC. This codes for CASSFGLAGGLRTQYF. The full variable domain, with the rest looked up from reference TRBV5-1 and TRBJ2-5, is KAGVTQTPRYLIKTRGQQVTLSCSPISGHRSVSWYQQTPGQGLQFLFEYFSETQRNKGNFPGRFSGRQFSNSRSEMNVSTLELGDSALYLCASSFGLAGGLRTQYFGPGTRLLVL.

This clonotype was seen more than once but under ten times. This chain connects TRBV24-1 to TRBJ1-2; tentative D call: TRBD1 (5 bases). The germline V and J ends were trimmed by 1 base and 8 bases, with 10 bases remaining between them. This CDR3 is built from 13 residues. Germline V CDR1 and CDR2: KGHDR, SFDVKD. The CDR3 nucleotides are TGTGCCACCAGTGATTTTACAGGTGCGGGCTACACCTTC. Amino acid sequence: CATSDFTGAGYTF.

This clonotype was recorded a few times. The V call is TRBV11-2, the J call TRBJ2-4; D gene ambiguous. The CDR3 has 14 amino acids. The germline V gene has CDR1 SGHAT and CDR2 FQNNGV. V gave up 3 bases and J gave up 4 bases, with 10 bases separating them. The CDR3 region is CASSFGQAKNIQYF. CDR3 in DNA: TGTGCCAGCAGCTTTGGGCAGGCAAAAAACATTCAGTACTTC.

The J gene is TRBJ2-3, the V gene TRBV6-2 or TRBV6-3; the D is unclear. Trimming left V 5 bases short and J 6 bases short, with 9 bases between. This CDR3 region has 12 residues. CDR1 and CDR2 from the germline V gene are MNHEY and SVGEGT. CDR3: CASSDPRDTQYF. CDR3 nucleotide sequence: TGTGCCAGCAGTGATCCACGGGATACGCAGTATTTT.

This clonotype was seen ten or more times. The genes are TRBV30 and TRBJ1-2; no clear D gene. The germline V gene encodes CDR1 GTSNPN and CDR2 SVGIG (reference sequence). Trimming removed 5 bases from V and 3 bases from J, with 4 bases in between. The CDR3 runs 10 residues. DNA for the CDR3: TGTGCCTGGGGGGACTATGGCTACACCTTC. It translates to CAWGDYGYTF.

This chain joins TRBV7-8 and TRBJ2-1; unclear D gene. Germline CDR1 reads SGHVS; CDR2 reads FQNEAQ. The length of the CDR3 is 14 residues. Trimming took 7 bases from V and 4 from J, leaving 14 bases between them. In nucleotides, the CDR3 is TGTGCCAGCACCCCCACCGCGGCTTACAATGAGCAGTTCTTC. Translating it yields CASTPTAAYNEQFF.

The sample holds a few counts of this clonotype. The chain uses TRBV2 and TRBJ1-5; the D is unclear. V was pared by 3 bases and J by 0 bases, with 12 bases between. Per the germline V gene, CDR1 is SNHLY and CDR2 is FYNNEI. The CDR3 has 16 residues. CDR3 in amino acids: CASSDRAVDSNQPQHF. CDR3 DNA: TGTGCCAGCAGTGATCGGGCAGTTGATAGCAATCAGCCCCAGCATTTT.

The table lists this clonotype with many counts. The V and J genes are TRBV7-2 and TRBJ1-6; 9 bases are shared with TRBD1. The germline CDR1 and CDR2 sequences are SGHTA and FQGNSA. The CDR3 spans 14 residues. The V gene end was trimmed by 4 bases and the J gene end by 12 bases; junction bases not matched to a gene: 7. CDR3 loop: CASSSGTGQRPLHF. The CDR3 DNA sequence: TGTGCCAGCAGCTCCGGGACAGGGCAACGACCCCTCCACTTT.

This clonotype was found many times. The CDR3 loop reads CASSLVRGSGYTF. In DNA, the CDR3 is TGTGCCAGCAGTTTGGTTAGGGGGAGTGGCTACACCTTC. The rearrangement joins TRBV12-3 or TRBV12-4 to TRBJ1-2, with TRBD1 as a possible D gene (6 bases). The CDR3 consists of 13 residues. Trimming pared 3 bases from V and 7 bases from J, leaving 12 bases between.

The genes are TRBV20-1 and TRBJ2-6; D ambiguous. V lost 3 bases and J lost 2, with 14 bases in between. From germline, CDR1 is DFQATT and CDR2 SNEGSKA (reference sequence). The CDR3 spans 16 residues. In DNA, the CDR3 is TGCAGTGCTAGGACGGTGAATCCTCCTGGGGCCAACGTCCTGACTTTC. Residues: CSARTVNPPGANVLTF.

The rearrangement joins TRBV7-6 to TRBJ2-6, with 7 bases identical to TRBD1. Germline loops: CDR1 SGHVS, CDR2 FNYEAQ. The V and J ends lost 5 bases and 0 bases, in that order; junction bases with no gene match: 7. This CDR3 is 17 amino acids long. Written as DNA, the CDR3 is TGTGCCAGCAGCCGACAGGGATTGAGCTCTGGGGCCAACGTCCTGACTTTC. Residues: CASSRQGLSSGANVLTF.

V gene TRBV29-1 combines with J gene TRBJ1-1; D is perhaps TRBD1 (5 bases). Germline assignment: CDR1 SQVTM and CDR2 ANQGSEA. CDR3 length: 13 amino acids. V gave up 6 bases and J gave up 5 bases, with 16 bases separating them. CDR3 sequence (DNA): TGCAGCGTCGTCGGGAACTGGGGGACTGAAGCTTTCTTT. Protein product: CSVVGNWGTEAFF. Complete variable domain (other parts from reference TRBV29-1 and TRBJ1-1): SAVISQKPSRDICQRGTSLTIQCQVDSQVTMMFWYRQQPGQSLTLIATANQGSEATYESGFVIDKFPISRPNLTFSTLTVSNMSPEDSSIYLCSVVGNWGTEAFFGQGTRLTVV.